The 20 T cell receptor beta chains given below trace back to one sample, sequenced in a study of a mutant IDH1 vaccine in newly diagnosed glioma. TCRdb's table, derived via immunoSEQ multiplex PCR, lists solely in-frame clones and lacks some. The repertoire holds approximately 61,000 clones, with about four fifths as singletons. These TCRs' antigens remain unknown. Time point denoted: week 35, safety follow-up. Each dose of the vaccine consisted of 300 ug of mutant IDH1 20-mer peptide, with topical imiquimod. Specimen: PBMCs, collected from a glioma patient whose treatment included an IDH1 peptide vaccine. These receptors all stem from a man in his forties with glioma.

V is TRBV9 and J is TRBJ2-7, with D perhaps TRBD1 (6 bases). The CDR3 extends over 13 amino acids. In germline, CDR1 is SGDLS, CDR2 YYNGEE. The ends were cut back, 0 bases at V and 7 bases at J, with 11 bases in the middle. CDR3: CASSVEIGTEQYF. The CDR3 region has the DNA TGTGCCAGCAGCGTAGAGATAGGGACAGAGCAGTACTTC.

The rearrangement uses TRBV7-2 and TRBJ2-7, with TRBD1 as a possible D gene (6 bases). With 4 bases removed from V and 6 bases from J, the gap between germline ends came to 10 bases. The germline gives CDR1 SGHTA, CDR2 FQGNSA. The CDR3 length is 12 residues. The chain's CDR3 is CASSSRDIEQYF. The CDR3 region has the DNA TGTGCCAGCAGCTCCCGGGACATCGAGCAGTACTTC.

V and J are TRBV28 and TRBJ2-7; TRBD2 aligns across 10 bases. Germline V gene sequence: CDR1 MDHEN, CDR2 SYDVKM. The CDR3 has 15 amino acids. V lost 3 bases to trimming and J lost 5 bases; unmatched junction nucleotides: 7. CDR3: CASSFPLAGVNEQYF. The CDR3 nucleotides are TGTGCCAGCAGTTTCCCCCTAGCGGGAGTAAACGAGCAGTACTTC.

A single count supports this clone. This chain connects TRBV7-2 to TRBJ2-3, with TRBD2 identical over 10 bases. CDR3 length: 18 amino acids. The germline V gene encodes CDR1 SGHTA and CDR2 FQGNSA. Losses at the gene ends were 1 base for V and 0 bases for J; bases not matched to a gene: 7. The CDR3 coding sequence is TGTGCCAGCAGCTTAGATTCCGCACTAGCGGGAAGCACAGATACGCAGTATTTT. Translated: CASSLDSALAGSTDTQYF.

This clone was detected a few times. The CDR3 is CASSSGTGANQPQHF. The CDR3 bases are TGTGCCAGCAGCTCCGGGACAGGGGCCAATCAGCCCCAGCATTTT. The chain joins TRBV11-2 to TRBJ1-5; 10 nucleotides match TRBD1. CDR3 length: 15 amino acids. Germline loops: CDR1 SGHAT, CDR2 FQNNGV. The trim removed 4 bases at V and 3 bases at J, leaving 3 bases unmatched.

This clone was seen a handful of times. The chain combines TRBV7-9 with TRBJ1-1; TRBD1 is a possible D gene (5 bases). This CDR3 region has 18 residues. Trimming took 4 bases from V and 0 from J, leaving 21 bases between them. Germline values: CDR1 SEHNR, CDR2 FQNEAQ (reference sequence). CDR3 DNA: TGTGCCAGCAGCTCAGTAGGGCAGGGCTGGTTCCTGAACACTGAAGCTTTCTTT. As protein: CASSSVGQGWFLNTEAFF.

The CDR3, as DNA: TGTGCCTGGAGTCGGCAGGGGGCCACCGGGGAGCTGTTTTTT. Protein sequence: CAWSRQGATGELFF. The chain couples TRBV30 to TRBJ2-2, with 8 bases identical to TRBD1. The germline V gene has CDR1 GTSNPN and CDR2 SVGIG (reference sequence). V lost 2 bases and J lost 4; bases outside the gene matches: 3. The CDR3 contains 14 residues. The complete variable domain, with remaining parts taken from reference TRBV30 and TRBJ2-2, reads SQTIHQWPATLVQPVGSPLSLECTVEGTSNPNLYWYRQAAGRGLQLLFYSVGIGQISSEVPQNLSASRPQDRQFILSSKKLLLSDSGFYLCAWSRQGATGELFFGEGSRLTVL.

The V call is TRBV5-4, the J call TRBJ1-1; TRBD1 aligns across 8 bases. From germline, CDR1 is SGHNT and CDR2 YYREEE (reference sequence). The CDR3 has 17 amino acids. Unmatched junction bases numbered 17, after V lost 4 bases and J lost 6 bases. DNA of the CDR3: TGTGCCAGCAGCCCCCTCGGGGCAGGGGGCCTGGGGGCTGAAGCTTTCTTT. This gives the protein CASSPLGAGGLGAEAFF.

V is TRBV28 and J is TRBJ2-7; 7 nucleotides agree with TRBD2. The CDR3 has 15 residues. After removal of 5 bases from V and 4 bases from J, the junction contained 11 bases not matched to a gene. Per the germline V gene, CDR1 is MDHEN and CDR2 is SYDVKM. This CDR3 is CASSRGTSSGYEQYF. CDR3 in DNA: TGTGCCAGCAGTCGCGGTACCTCTAGCGGATACGAGCAGTACTTC. The full variable domain, in which reference TRBV28 and TRBJ2-7 provide the parts outside the CDR3, is DVKVTQSSRYLVKRTGEKVFLECVQDMDHENMFWYRQDPGLGLRLIYFSYDVKMKEKGDIPEGYSVSREKKERFSLILESASTNQTSMYLCASSRGTSSGYEQYFGPGTRLTVT.

The chain combines TRBV27 with TRBJ2-5, with D unresolved. Germline assignment: CDR1 MNHEY and CDR2 SMNVEV (reference sequence). This CDR3 spans 14 amino acids. The ends were cut back, 2 bases at V and 0 bases at J, with 7 bases in the middle. The CDR3 protein is CASSLRRYQETQYF. Written as DNA, the CDR3 is TGTGCCAGCAGTTTACGACGGTACCAAGAGACCCAGTACTTC.

This clone came up a few times. The genes are TRBV19 and TRBJ2-7; the D is unclear. This CDR3 contains 14 residues. The V gene lost 1 base and the J gene lost 2 bases, with 9 bases spanning the gap. The germline V gene has CDR1 LNHDA and CDR2 SQIVND (reference sequence). CDR3 coding DNA: TGTGCCAGTAGTATAGTAAAAGGCCCCTACGAGCAGTACTTC. Encoded protein: CASSIVKGPYEQYF. Full variable domain (missing parts from reference TRBV19 and TRBJ2-7): DGGITQSPKYLFRKEGQNVTLSCEQNLNHDAMYWYRQDPGQGLRLIYYSQIVNDFQKGDIAEGYSVSREKKESFPLTVTSAQKNPTAFYLCASSIVKGPYEQYFGPGTRLTVT.

The chain uses TRBV25-1 and TRBJ2-7; D possibly corresponds to TRBD1 (6 bases). Germline lookup yields CDR1 MGHDK and CDR2 SYGVNS. The CDR3 is 13 residues long. V was cut by 10 bases and J by 3 bases, with 16 bases left in between. For the CDR3, the DNA is TGTGCCACTCAGAAACCGACAGGCTACGAGCAGTACTTC. It specifies CATQKPTGYEQYF.

Details on this clone: At one boundary the junction diverges from the germline segment, which might be a read error. V gene TRBV7-7 combines with J gene TRBJ2-2; D may be TRBD1 (5 bases). Germline values: CDR1 SSHAT, CDR2 FNYEAQ (reference sequence). The CDR3 consists of 14 residues. The CDR3 loop is CASSLGVRTGELFF. For the CDR3, the DNA is TGTGCTAGCAGCTTAGGGGTTCGGACCGGGGAGCTGTTTTTT.

This chain connects TRBV15 to TRBJ1-2; D may be TRBD1 (5 bases). Germline V gives CDR1 LNHNV, CDR2 YYDKDF (reference sequence). The CDR3 loop spans 14 amino acids. Trimming took 5 bases from V and 2 from J, leaving 12 bases between them. CDR3 DNA: TGTGCCACCAGCTCTCACAGGAAGAACTATGGCTACACCTTC. This encodes CATSSHRKNYGYTF.

The V call is TRBV10-3, the J call TRBJ2-5, with 13 nucleotides matching TRBD2. CDR1 is ENHRY, CDR2 SYGVKD, per germline. V gave up 2 bases and J gave up 5 bases; unmatched junction bases: 8. The CDR3 runs to 17 residues. The CDR3 is CAISEPGLAGVYETQYF. CDR3 nucleotide sequence: TGTGCCATCAGTGAGCCCGGACTAGCGGGAGTATACGAGACCCAGTACTTC.

This clone was recorded once. This chain uses TRBV7-9 with TRBJ2-5; D is uncertain. This CDR3 spans 14 amino acids. V was cut by 3 bases and J by 6 bases, with 14 bases left in between. Germline CDR1 reads SEHNR; CDR2 reads FQNEAQ (reference sequence). CDR3 coding DNA: TGTGCCAGCAGCTTGGGTTGGGATCCGAAGACCCAGTACTTC. Translated, it gives CASSLGWDPKTQYF.

The chain links TRBV5-4 to TRBJ2-7; no clear D. This CDR3 is built from 13 residues. In germline, CDR1 is SGHNT, CDR2 YYREEE (reference sequence). Trimming removed 2 bases at V and 3 bases at J, with 9 bases between. The CDR3 nucleotides read TGTGCCAGCAGCTTTGAGTCACTCTACGAGCAGTACTTC. Translated: CASSFESLYEQYF. Full variable domain (missing parts from reference TRBV5-4 and TRBJ2-7): ETGVTQSPTHLIKTRGQQVTLRCSSQSGHNTVSWYQQALGQGPQFIFQYYREEENGRGNFPPRFSGLQFPNYSSELNVNALELDDSALYLCASSFESLYEQYFGPGTRLTVT.

The V and J genes are TRBV9 and TRBJ2-7; D unresolved. This CDR3 has 14 amino acids. Per the germline V gene, CDR1 is SGDLS and CDR2 is YYNGEE. V was cut by 0 bases and J by 11 bases, with 18 bases left in between. The CDR3 region is CASSVGERPSFKYF. Here the CDR3 DNA reads TGTGCCAGCAGCGTAGGCGAGAGGCCGTCTTTCAAGTACTTC. Complete variable domain (other parts from reference TRBV9 and TRBJ2-7): DSGVTQTPKHLITATGQRVTLRCSPRSGDLSVYWYQQSLDQGLQFLIQYYNGEERAKGNILERFSAQQFPDLHSELNLSSLELGDSALYFCASSVGERPSFKYFGPGTRLTVT.

The chain is built from TRBV25-1 and TRBJ1-2; tentatively, D is TRBD1 (5 bases). This CDR3 has 12 amino acids. CDR1 and CDR2 from the germline V gene are MGHDK and SYGVNS. V was shortened by 8 bases and J by 4 bases, with 11 bases between the two germline ends. This chain's CDR3 is CASRGGSYGYTF. CDR3 DNA sequence: TGTGCCAGCCGGGGGGGTTCCTATGGCTACACCTTC.

This chain joins TRBV19 and TRBJ1-2; 9 nucleotides line up with TRBD1. Germline V gene sequence: CDR1 LNHDA, CDR2 SQIVND (reference sequence). V was clipped by 8 bases and J by 4 bases; unmatched bases: 17. This CDR3 spans 17 amino acids. The CDR3 DNA is TGTGCCAGTGTTCCGGCGGACAGGGGAATACTGACCTATGGCTACACCTTC. Translation gives CASVPADRGILTYGYTF.